Shown below are 18 T cell receptor beta chains from a single sample sequenced in a study of OX40 agonist ivuxolimab in advanced cancers. Some clones are missing from TCRdb's copy, which holds only in-frame ones; the method was immunoSEQ multiplex PCR. Here the sample spans roughly 50,000 clones, approximately 80% being singletons. The source was CD4+ or CD8+ T cells sorted from blood, collected in a trial of the OX40 agonist ivuxolimab. These TCRs come from an adult with an advanced solid tumor such as melanoma, head and neck, liver or kidney cancer.

This chain connects TRBV29-1 to TRBJ2-3; 8 positions agree with TRBD1. In germline, CDR1 is SQVTM, CDR2 ANQGSEA. Germline trimming cut 6 bases from V and 3 bases from J; bases unmatched to any gene: 2. The CDR3 has 12 residues. CDR3 nucleotide sequence: TGCAGCGTCCGACAGGGGACAGATACGCAGTATTTT. It is translated as CSVRQGTDTQYF.

J is TRBJ2-3 and V is TRBV9; either TRBD1 or TRBD2 may fit D (7 bases each). Deletions cut 0 bases from V and 4 bases from J, with 12 bases between. This CDR3 has 15 residues. Germline lookup yields CDR1 SGDLS and CDR2 YYNGEE. The CDR3 loop reads CASSVEGAGADTQYF. The CDR3, as DNA: TGTGCCAGCAGCGTAGAGGGGGCGGGGGCAGATACGCAGTATTTT.

This chain connects TRBV4-3 to TRBJ2-2, with 12 positions matching TRBD2. Germline CDR1 and CDR2: LGHNA and YSLEER. This CDR3 contains 17 residues. V lost 4 bases, J lost 4 bases, and 7 bases stayed unmatched. CDR3: CASSRDPGLAGTGELFF. DNA of the CDR3: TGCGCCAGCAGCCGAGATCCGGGACTAGCGGGCACCGGGGAGCTGTTTTTT.

The chain links TRBV2 to TRBJ1-2; no definite D call. There are 14 residues in the CDR3. CDR1 is SNHLY and CDR2 is FYNNEI in the germline V gene. Trimming stripped 3 bases from V and 4 bases from J, with 12 bases between. The chain's CDR3 is CASSDSGRSYGYTF. The CDR3 region has the DNA TGTGCCAGCAGTGATTCCGGACGGAGCTATGGCTACACCTTC. The whole variable domain, filled in from reference TRBV2 and TRBJ1-2, reads EPEVTQTPSHQVTQMGQEVILRCVPISNHLYFYWYRQILGQKVEFLVSFYNNEISEKSEIFDDQFSVERPDGSNFTLKIRSTKLEDSAMYFCASSDSGRSYGYTFGSGTRLTVV.

Here the CDR3 DNA reads TGTGCCAGCAGCTTAGTGCAGGGCGGTACGCAGTATTTT. Translating it yields CASSLVQGGTQYF. The chain couples TRBV7-2 to TRBJ2-3; perhaps TRBD1 as D (5 bases). Germline CDR1 reads SGHTA; CDR2 reads FQGNSA. This CDR3 comprises 13 residues. V lost 1 base and J lost 8, with 10 bases in between.

The V call is TRBV10-3, the J call TRBJ2-3, with unresolved D. CDR1 and CDR2 from the germline V gene are ENHRY and SYGVKD. CDR3 length: 14 amino acids. With 4 bases removed from V and 0 bases from J, the gap between germline ends came to 8 bases. The CDR3 region has the DNA TGTGCCATCAGTGGGACCTCTAGCACAGATACGCAGTATTTT. This encodes CAISGTSSTDTQYF.

The CDR3 is CASTKPGQIYGYTF. The CDR3 nucleotides are TGTGCCAGTACCAAACCGGGACAGATCTATGGCTACACCTTC. The chain has TRBV19 and TRBJ1-2; 7 positions match TRBD1. This CDR3 region has 14 residues. Trimming took 7 bases from V and 4 from J; bases not matched to a gene: 9. CDR1 and CDR2 from the germline V gene are LNHDA and SQIVND (reference sequence).

In this sample, this clone turned up once. The chain recombines TRBV6-6 with TRBJ2-7; TRBD1 aligns across 8 bases. Germline CDR1 and CDR2: MNHNY and SVGAGI (reference sequence). The CDR3 spans 15 residues. J gave up 0 bases and V 5 bases, and 6 bases lay outside the gene matches. This CDR3 is CASSADRASSYEQYV. The CDR3 DNA reads as TGTGCCAGCAGTGCGGACAGGGCCTCCTCCTACGAGCAGTACGTC.

The rearrangement joins TRBV4-1 to TRBJ1-2; D may be TRBD1 (5 bases). V was pared by 4 bases and J by 8 bases, with 8 bases between. CDR1 and CDR2 from the germline V gene are MGHRA and YSYEKL. The CDR3 sequence is 11 residues long. The CDR3 protein is CASSPGDGYTF. In DNA, the CDR3 is TGCGCCAGCAGCCCCGGGGACGGCTACACCTTC.

The J gene is TRBJ2-2, the V gene TRBV10-2; D remains unclear. The CDR3 runs 16 residues. Germline loops: CDR1 WSHSY, CDR2 SAAADI. V was shortened by 3 bases and J by 0 bases, with 11 bases between the two germline ends. CDR3 in amino acids: CASSDPWNPNTGELFF. DNA for the CDR3: TGCGCCAGCAGTGACCCCTGGAATCCGAACACCGGGGAGCTGTTTTTT.

The chain couples TRBV29-1 to TRBJ1-2, with 8 bases lining up with TRBD1. The CDR3 covers 12 residues. The trim removed 7 bases at V and 4 bases at J, leaving 5 bases unmatched. Germline V lookup: CDR1 SQVTM, CDR2 ANQGSEA. In DNA, the CDR3 is TGCAGCGCGTCAGGACAGGGCTATGGCTACACCTTC. Protein: CSASGQGYGYTF.

This clone was found a few times. This rearrangement joins TRBV28 to TRBJ1-5; possibly TRBD1 for D (6 bases). Germline lookup yields CDR1 MDHEN and CDR2 SYDVKM. Trimming pared 7 bases from V and 5 bases from J, leaving 15 bases between. This CDR3 has 14 amino acids. The DNA for the CDR3 is TGTGCCAGCATCCAGGGGTCCGGAGATCAGCCCCAGCATTTT. It codes for CASIQGSGDQPQHF.

This clone was recorded once. The gene calls are TRBV6-5 and TRBJ1-1, with D uncertain. The CDR3 runs to 12 residues. CDR1 is MNHEY and CDR2 is SVGAGI in the germline V gene. The V end was cut by 6 bases, the J end by 8 bases, with 13 bases between. The CDR3 here is CASSPFGREAFF. CDR3 nucleotides: TGTGCCAGCAGCCCCTTCGGACGAGAAGCTTTCTTT.

The V call is TRBV5-1, the J call TRBJ1-1, with D possibly matching TRBD1 (5 bases). There are 14 residues in the CDR3. Germline CDR1 and CDR2: SGHRS and YFSETQ. Trimming took 5 bases from V and 6 from J, leaving 17 bases between them. The CDR3 DNA reads TGCGCCAGCAGTTGGGGCCAAGGGCAGGCTGAAGCTTTCTTT. Translation: CASSWGQGQAEAFF.

This clone came up once. This chain connects TRBV19 to TRBJ1-5; the match to TRBD1 covers 7 bases. V was clipped by 7 bases and J by 0 bases; unmatched bases: 12. The germline V gene encodes CDR1 LNHDA and CDR2 SQIVND (reference sequence). The CDR3 loop spans 17 amino acids. The CDR3 is CASKPGTESYSNQPQHF. DNA of the CDR3: TGTGCCAGTAAACCCGGGACAGAGAGTTATAGCAATCAGCCCCAGCATTTT. Full variable domain (rest looked up from reference TRBV19 and TRBJ1-5): DGGITQSPKYLFRKEGQNVTLSCEQNLNHDAMYWYRQDPGQGLRLIYYSQIVNDFQKGDIAEGYSVSREKKESFPLTVTSAQKNPTAFYLCASKPGTESYSNQPQHFGDGTRLSIL.

This clone was detected only a few times. The chain joins TRBV2 to TRBJ1-1; 10 nucleotides line up with TRBD1. CDR3 length: 14 amino acids. V trimming: 7 bases; J trimming: 2 bases; junction bases outside the gene matches: 4. CDR1 and CDR2 from the germline V gene are SNHLY and FYNNEI. This CDR3 is CASTGTGVNTEAFF. CDR3 DNA sequence: TGTGCCAGCACGGGGACAGGGGTAAACACTGAAGCTTTCTTT.

The chain carries TRBV19 and TRBJ2-3, with TRBD2 matching 15 bases. V trimming: 5 bases; J trimming: 4 bases; junction bases outside the gene matches: 7. The CDR3 has 17 residues. Per the germline V gene, CDR1 is LNHDA and CDR2 is SQIVND (reference sequence). Here the CDR3 reads CASSHARTSGRADTQYF. CDR3 coding DNA: TGTGCCAGTAGTCACGCCCGGACTAGCGGGAGGGCAGATACGCAGTATTTT.

CDR3 DNA sequence: TGTGCCAGCTCGGACTATAATTCACCCCTCCACTTT. This translates into CASSDYNSPLHF. The chain joins TRBV9 to TRBJ1-6; no reliable D call. The CDR3 has 12 amino acids. Germline V gene sequence: CDR1 SGDLS, CDR2 YYNGEE. V lost 7 bases and J lost 3, with 5 bases in between.